This passage covers 5 T cell receptor beta chains from one sample sequenced in a study of human T cells and chemical hapten exposure. As to time point: pre-sensitization, week 0. Treatment reported: therapeutic diphenylcyclopropenone sensitization with weekly scalp DPC. TCRdb analysed the RACE reads with MiXCR anew, one entry per CDR3 protein. The sample includes fewer than 350,000 distinct CDR3 sequences, around 7.7% of them seen just once. The sequencing here drew on whole blood, taken in connection with sensitization to the hapten diphenylcyclopropenone (DPC). The receptor set was obtained from a man aged 18 to 29 with alopecia areata. Some clones in this sample may be carry-over from other donors' samples.

V usage is TRBV15 and J usage is TRBJ1-5; no reliable D call. The germline CDR1 and CDR2 sequences are LNHNV and YYDKDF (reference sequence). Trimming removed 1 base from V and 3 bases from J, with 13 bases in between. The CDR3 loop spans 16 amino acids. The CDR3 sequence is CATSRAWSETNQPQHF. DNA of the CDR3: TGTGCCACCAGCAGAGCTTGGTCCGAAACCAATCAGCCCCAGCATTTT.

This clonotype was counted a few times. The chain uses TRBV14 and TRBJ1-2; no clear D. The germline gives CDR1 SGHDN, CDR2 FVKESK. This CDR3 has 17 amino acids. Trimming cost V 0 bases and J 0 bases, with 14 bases left between them. The CDR3 bases are TGTGCCAGCAGCCAAGAACCCAGGCCGTTAGCTAACTATGGCTACACCTTC. Its protein product is CASSQEPRPLANYGYTF.

V is TRBV19 and J is TRBJ2-7; 8 bases are a match to TRBD1. Germline V gene data show CDR1 as LNHDA and CDR2 as SQIVND (reference sequence). CDR3 length equals 12 residues. Losses at the gene ends were 5 bases for V and 5 bases for J; bases not matched to a gene: 2. For the CDR3, the DNA is TGTGCCAGTAGTCAGGGGGCGAACGAGCAGTACGTC. It specifies CASSQGANEQYV.

The genes are TRBV25-1 and TRBJ2-7; D remains ambiguous. V gave up 5 bases and J gave up 5 bases, with 7 bases separating them. The V gene's germline CDR1 is MGHDK and CDR2 SYGVNS. The CDR3 covers 11 residues. The chain's CDR3 is CASSRVHEQYF. The CDR3 DNA reads as TGTGCCAGCAGTCGGGTTCACGAGCAGTACTTC.

Comments on this clonotype: Germline is not matched at one junction end, which may reflect a read error. This rearrangement joins TRBV6-2 or TRBV6-3 to TRBJ2-1; D is unresolved. Germline V gene data show CDR1 as MNHEY and CDR2 as SVGEGT. The CDR3 has 11 amino acids. This CDR3 is CASSTHNERFF. The CDR3 bases are TGTGCCAGCAGTACCCACAATGAGCGGTTCTTC.